Each of the 4 T cell receptor beta chains below was sequenced from the same sample in a study of blood T cell repertoires in COVID-19. Sequencing used immunoSEQ multiplex PCR; TCRdb keeps in-frame clones, though not all of them. Of over 100,000 clones listed, 75% to 85% are singletons. Sequencing was performed on peripheral blood. Receptors originate from a woman older than 75 with acute or convalescent COVID-19.

This clone was counted a single time. The rearrangement uses TRBV30 and TRBJ2-3, with no clear D. The germline gives CDR1 GTSNPN, CDR2 SVGIG (reference sequence). V was pared by 0 bases and J by 2 bases, with 3 bases between. CDR3 length equals 12 residues. The CDR3 sequence: CAWSVHTDTQYF. The CDR3 DNA reads TGTGCCTGGAGTGTACACACAGATACGCAGTATTTT.

This chain connects TRBV7-6 to TRBJ1-1, with 9 positions matching TRBD1. The V and J ends lost 4 bases and 5 bases, in that order; junction bases with no gene match: 11. Germline V gene sequence: CDR1 SGHVS, CDR2 FNYEAQ. The CDR3 has 16 residues. CDR3 bases: TGTGCCAGCAGCTCCGACCCGGGACAGGGTAGTACTGAAGCTTTCTTT. This codes for CASSSDPGQGSTEAFF. Together with reference TRBV7-6 and TRBJ1-1, the CDR3 gives the full variable domain: GAGVSQSPRYKVTKRGQDVALRCDPISGHVSLYWYRQALGQGPEFLTYFNYEAQQDKSGLPNDRFSAERPEGSISTLTIQRTEQRDSAMYRCASSSDPGQGSTEAFFGQGTRLTVV.

The chain joins TRBV7-2 to TRBJ1-2; no clear D. The CDR3 spans 13 residues. The ends were cut back, 5 bases at V and 2 bases at J, with 9 bases in the middle. Germline V gene lookup returns CDR1 SGHTA and CDR2 FQGNSA. This CDR3 is CASSPDRNYGYTF. CDR3 sequence (DNA): TGTGCCAGCAGCCCCGATCGGAACTATGGCTACACCTTC.

V usage is TRBV28 and J usage is TRBJ2-1, with 7 bases that match TRBD2. In germline, CDR1 is MDHEN, CDR2 SYDVKM. This CDR3 comprises 16 residues. The ends lost 5 bases at V and 6 bases at J; junction bases unmatched: 13. As DNA, the CDR3 is TGTGCCAGCAGTCCCCTCGGTGGCGGGAGTCTCAATGAGCAGTTCTTC. Protein sequence: CASSPLGGGSLNEQFF.